Listed below are T cell receptor beta chains from one sample, sequenced in a study of blood T cell repertoires in COVID-19. Profiling relied on immunoSEQ multiplex PCR, and the TCRdb table lists in-frame clones only, not all of them. This sample has approximately 410,000 clones; roughly 90% occur once, and the top ten carry approximately 1.5%. Source material: peripheral blood. Every receptor here comes from a woman aged 30 to 39 with active or convalescent COVID-19. CDR3s include the opening cysteine and the closing phenylalanine or tryptophan. D genes are given only for firm matches. The size field is filled for only some rows; it gives once, few, many or a size class.

>NA|TRBV5-1|TRBJ1-2|NA
CASSPGGKGYTF
TGCGCCAGCAGCCCTGGGGGGAAGGGCTACACCTTC
>few|TRBV16|TRBJ1-1|NA
CASSQSDSLNTEAFF
TGTGCCAGCAGCCAGTCCGACAGCTTGAACACTGAAGCTTTCTTT
>once|TRBV3-1/TRBV3-2|TRBJ2-2|NA
CASSQDRRLPLAFGTGELFF
TGTGCCAGCAGCCAAGATCGGCGCCTTCCCTTAGCGTTCGGGACCGGGGAGCTGTTTTTT
>NA|TRBV4-1|TRBJ2-7|TRBD2
CASSQGTVRTSGGATYEQYF
TGCGCCAGCAGCCAAGGGACCGTTAGGACTAGCGGGGGGGCCACCTACGAGCAGTACTTC
>NA|TRBV19|TRBJ1-3|TRBD1
CASSMGQRLTGNTIYF
TGTGCCAGTAGTATGGGACAGAGATTAACTGGAAACACCATATATTTT
>NA|TRBV10-1|TRBJ2-2|TRBD1
CASSSMFAGGAGNTGELFF
TGCGCCAGCAGCTCCATGTTCGCAGGGGGCGCTGGGAACACCGGGGAGCTGTTTTTT
>once|TRBV9|TRBJ2-3|NA
CASSPGQRTAQYF
TGTGCCAGCAGCCCAGGACAGCGGACGGCGCAGTATTTT
>NA|TRBV7-9|TRBJ2-2|NA
CAPVQGNTGELFF
TGTGCCCCGGTGCAGGGGAACACCGGGGAGCTGTTTTTT
>few|TRBV23-1|TRBJ2-2|TRBD1
CASSHHQTGVTGELFF
TGCGCCAGCAGTCATCACCAGACAGGGGTCACCGGGGAGCTGTTTTTT
>NA|TRBV25-1|TRBJ2-7|NA
CASSESYEQYF
TGTGCCAGCAGTGAGAGCTACGAGCAGTACTTC
>NA|TRBV19|TRBJ1-5|NA
CASSIDQGGNQPQHF
TGTGCCAGTAGTATAGATCAGGGTGGAAATCAGCCCCAGCATTTT
>few|TRBV14|TRBJ1-1|NA
CASSQEKQDYYTEAFF
TGTGCCAGCAGCCAAGAAAAACAGGATTATTACACTGAAGCTTTCTTT
>NA|TRBV7-9|TRBJ2-5|NA
CASSLRGETQYF
TGTGCCAGCAGCTTAAGGGGAGAGACCCAGTACTTC
>NA|TRBV5-4|TRBJ1-1|NA
CASSLGAGLMNTEAFF
TGTGCCAGCAGCTTGGGGGCGGGATTGATGAACACTGAAGCTTTCTTT
>NA|TRBV18|TRBJ1-1|NA
CASSRGEVGTEAFF
TGTGCCAGCTCCCGGGGGGAGGTTGGAACTGAAGCTTTCTTT
>once|TRBV12-3/TRBV12-4|TRBJ1-2|NA
CASSPDRFGYTF
TGTGCCAGCAGTCCCGACAGGTTTGGCTACACCTTC
>NA|TRBV19|TRBJ1-5|NA
CASSTRDFNQPQHF
TGTGCCAGTAGTACCCGGGACTTCAATCAGCCCCAGCATTTT
>NA|TRBV6-6|TRBJ2-3|TRBD2
CAVWGGLAGADTQYF
TGTGCCGTATGGGGGGGTCTAGCGGGAGCAGATACGCAGTATTTT
>NA|TRBV6-5|TRBJ1-5|TRBD1
CASTGQGPHQPQHF
TGTGCCAGCACAGGACAGGGGCCTCATCAGCCCCAGCATTTT
>NA|TRBV29-1|TRBJ1-2|TRBD1
CSVRSPSGDRRSNYGYTF
TGCAGCGTCCGGAGCCCTTCCGGGGACAGGAGAAGCAACTATGGCTACACCTTC
>NA|TRBV2|TRBJ2-7|TRBD1
CASSDRGQNEQYF
TGTGCCAGCAGCGACAGGGGGCAGAACGAGCAGTACTTC
>NA|TRBV11-2|TRBJ2-3|TRBD1
CASSLGGGQGANADTQYF
TGTGCCAGCAGCTTAGGAGGGGGACAGGGGGCGAACGCAGATACGCAGTATTTT